This TCR beta chain was observed in a study of graft-versus-host responses after intestinal transplantation. At the level of the study: Recipients got multivisceral, liver-intestinal, or isolated intestinal transplants. Findings and limits, study-wide: Allografts carried high graft-versus-host to host-versus-graft clonal ratios in patients having graft-donor T cell macrochimerism.

Assay: immunoSEQ multiplex PCR; the TCRdb copy retains only in-frame clones and omits some. The profile covers over 9,000 clones, with approximately 90% appearing a single time and approximately 3.1% taken by the ten largest. CDR3 size: 15 residues. Germline V lookup: CDR1 SGHRS, CDR2 YFSETQ. Trimming left V 4 bases short and J 8 bases short, with 19 bases between. On this clone itself: Its specificity is not known.

Noted time point: postoperative day 105 after intestinal transplantation (dayNNNN = postoperative day). This receptor was taken from a human patient who received an intestinal transplant, so some T cells may come from the graft donor. This material consisted of PBMCs, taken 105 days after intestinal transplantation. The rearrangement joins TRBV5-1 to TRBJ2-1, with TRBD2 as a possible D gene (5 bases). The CDR3 is CASSPPGSEAYEQFF. CDR3 in DNA: TGCGCCAGCAGCCCCCCGGGTAGCGAGGCCTATGAGCAGTTCTTC.